This T cell receptor (beta chain) stems from a study of T cell responses to AZD1222 COVID-19 vaccine. This CDR3 comprises 17 residues. J lost 5 bases, V lost 5 bases, and 12 bases had no gene match. The table came from immunoSEQ multiplex PCR; TCRdb's copy has only in-frame clones and leaves some out. The data show over 85,000 clones, around 93% seen once. The TCR was taken from an adult who received the AZD1222 COVID-19 vaccine. Sequenced material: peripheral blood, taken 28 days after the second AZD1222 dose. The genes are TRBV23-1 and TRBJ2-2; TRBD1 aligns across 9 bases. TRBV23-1 is flagged as an ORF with uncertain function. The CDR3 DNA follows: TGCGCCAGCAGTGAGGCTCAACAGGGGGCTGTAACCGGGGAGCTGTTTTTT. Protein product: CASSEAQQGAVTGELFF.